This T cell receptor beta chain was sequenced for a study of shared clonotypes between healthy human individuals. The overall study: The study used three CD4 naive, three CD4 memory, two CD8 naive and one CD8 memory plate per donor.

CDR3 length equals 14 residues. CDR1 and CDR2 (germline): SNHLY, FYNNEI. V shed 8 bases, J shed 6 bases, and the junction held 10 bases outside the gene matches. The study enrolled healthy HIV-negative adults without recent acute infections or vaccinations as donors. From CD4+ cells came CD45RA+ naive and CD45RA-negative memory subsets. Sequencing was at deep level. Measured with immunoSEQ multiplex PCR; TCRdb has only the in-frame clones, and not every one. The data contain roughly 2.2 million clones, 85% to 95% of them seen just once; the ten biggest clones take up about 0.41%. The clonotype originates from a man aged 18 to 29 in good health. Some clones in this sample may be carry-over from other donors' samples. The sample was naive CD4+ T cells from PBMCs. Subset noted: CD45RA+ positively selected. The genes are TRBV2 and TRBJ2-7; TRBD1 matches at 10 bases. The CDR3 loop is CASCAGTGVCEQYF. For the CDR3, the DNA is TGTGCCAGCTGTGCCGGGACAGGGGTTTGCGAGCAGTACTTC.